The sequence of this TCR beta chain was determined in a study of naive and memory T cell subsets. Overall study findings and caveats: A few larger clonotypes appeared in naive repertoires, especially CD8, possibly memory cells re-expressing CD45RA. Over 85% of naive TCR sequences appeared only once, unlike memory subsets.

This clonotype was seen a few times. Its antigen is unidentified. Both TRBC1 and TRBC2 were covered by a beta constant-region primer of two equimolar oligonucleotides. Ligated cDNA was amplified by four rounds of PCR with nested alpha and beta constant-region primers and SP2. A 12-nucleotide UMI and the SP2 primer were added to the cDNA 3' end by oligonucleotide ligation. In TCRdb, the UMI-ligation and nested PCR reads were re-called with MiXCR into one record per CDR3 protein. This table has over 110,000 distinct CDR3 sequences, approximately 21% appearing once. CMV status came from CD4+ T cell IFNgamma after overnight CMV lysate stimulation of fresh PBMCs. CDR3 length equals 15 residues. V dropped 6 bases and J dropped 1; count of bases not matched to a gene: 6. Germline CDR1 reads MNHEY; CDR2 reads SVGAGI.

The sample taken for sequencing was naive CD8+ T cells from blood. This sequence joins TRBV6-5 and TRBJ2-1; 7 positions match TRBD1. The TCR sequence derives from a human donor in good health. CDR3 sequence: CASRPTGESYNEQFF. The DNA for the CDR3 is TGTGCCAGCAGGCCTACAGGGGAATCCTACAATGAGCAGTTCTTC.